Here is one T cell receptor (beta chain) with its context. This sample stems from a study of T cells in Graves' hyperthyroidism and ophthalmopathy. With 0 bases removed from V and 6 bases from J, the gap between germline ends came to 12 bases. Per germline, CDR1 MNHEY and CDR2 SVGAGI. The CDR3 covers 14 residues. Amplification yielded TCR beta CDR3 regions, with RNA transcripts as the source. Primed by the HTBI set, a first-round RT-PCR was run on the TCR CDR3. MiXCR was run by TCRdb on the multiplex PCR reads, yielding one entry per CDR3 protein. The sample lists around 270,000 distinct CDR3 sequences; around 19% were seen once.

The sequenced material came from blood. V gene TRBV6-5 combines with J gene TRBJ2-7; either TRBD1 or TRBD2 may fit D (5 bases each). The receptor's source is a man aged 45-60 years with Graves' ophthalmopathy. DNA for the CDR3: TGTGCCAGCAGTTACTCTTCAGGGAGAGGCGAGCAGTACTTC. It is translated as CASSYSSGRGEQYF.